A selection of T cell receptor beta chains follows, all from one sample in a study of blood T cell repertoires in COVID-19. Profiling relied on immunoSEQ multiplex PCR, and the TCRdb table lists in-frame clones only, not all of them. The sample carries around 190,000 clones, roughly four fifths recorded once. What was sequenced was peripheral blood. Receptors were obtained from a woman aged 45-59 years with acute or convalescent COVID-19. Both conserved end residues are part of each CDR3. Each record gives: J gene, V gene, CDR3 protein.

J: TRBJ2-5
V: TRBV23-1
CDR3: CASSQEIGQDPPQMDF

J: TRBJ2-3
V: TRBV28
CDR3: CASTSGGATDTQYF

J: TRBJ2-3
V: TRBV30
CDR3: CAWRAGNLATDTQYF

J: TRBJ1-1
V: TRBV9
CDR3: CASSGGGAAIMSTEAFF

J: TRBJ1-2
V: TRBV7-8
CDR3: CASSLGGDNYGYTF

J: TRBJ1-5
V: TRBV19
CDR3: CASRTDSNQPQHF

J: TRBJ2-2
V: TRBV5-6
CDR3: CASSLYGTPNTGELFF

J: TRBJ2-3
V: TRBV24-1
CDR3: CATSDSGQVSTDTQYF

J: TRBJ2-3
V: TRBV24-1
CDR3: CATSRTASTDTQYF

J: TRBJ1-1
V: TRBV6-4
CDR3: CASSDLGRNTEAFF

J: TRBJ1-6
V: TRBV27
CDR3: CASSQGTRGEGSPLHF

J: TRBJ2-7
V: TRBV4-1
CDR3: CASSRTLAGGAFSYEQYF

J: TRBJ2-3
V: TRBV5-6
CDR3: CASSFSGSPDTQYF

J: TRBJ1-1
V: TRBV19
CDR3: CADLGTGGHIFSNTEAFF

J: TRBJ2-2
V: TRBV6-5
CDR3: CASSTRGTPTGELFF

J: TRBJ1-6
V: TRBV9
CDR3: CASSRGPGGDFNNSPLHF

J: TRBJ2-2
V: TRBV6-6
CDR3: CASRTSGGTNTGELFF

J: TRBJ2-1
V: TRBV27
CDR3: CASQRTGLGNEQFF

J: TRBJ1-6
V: TRBV13
CDR3: CASSFGTGVNSPLHF

J: TRBJ2-7
V: TRBV12-3/TRBV12-4
CDR3: CASSPEGPYEQYF

J: TRBJ2-5
V: TRBV7-7
CDR3: CASSGGLAETQYF

J: TRBJ2-7
V: TRBV6-2/TRBV6-3
CDR3: CASSWLERKDEQYF

J: TRBJ1-2
V: TRBV12-3/TRBV12-4
CDR3: CASRLSGGYTF

J: TRBJ2-7
V: TRBV19
CDR3: CASSPPTGYEQYF

J: TRBJ1-2
V: TRBV3-1/TRBV3-2
CDR3: CASSRDRSIHGYTF

J: TRBJ2-7
V: TRBV6-2/TRBV6-3
CDR3: CASSYELAGAYEQYF

J: TRBJ2-1
V: TRBV19
CDR3: CASSTGVLLTGQFF

J: TRBJ1-2
V: TRBV9
CDR3: CASSERQGNNYGYTF

J: TRBJ1-2
V: TRBV12-3/TRBV12-4
CDR3: CASRTGQTDGYTF

J: TRBJ1-1
V: TRBV5-1
CDR3: CASSFALQGGDTEAFF

J: TRBJ1-2
V: TRBV2
CDR3: CASRGEDRGYTF

J: TRBJ2-1
V: TRBV30
CDR3: CAFLTAGRSNEQFF

J: TRBJ1-4
V: TRBV7-2
CDR3: CASSLRGFNEKLFF

J: TRBJ2-5
V: TRBV4-3
CDR3: CASSQGAGGAQETQYF

J: TRBJ2-1
V: TRBV4-3
CDR3: CASSQDPGGDTDEQFF

J: TRBJ1-1
V: TRBV27
CDR3: CASSLSAWTEAFF

J: TRBJ1-5
V: TRBV18
CDR3: CASSPGHFGNQPQHF

J: TRBJ2-1
V: TRBV6-5
CDR3: CASRRGSGTGAEQFF

J: TRBJ2-2
V: TRBV30
CDR3: CAWSFGIAGELFF

J: TRBJ1-5
V: TRBV15
CDR3: CATSRDRASGQPQHF

J: TRBJ2-7
V: TRBV15
CDR3: CATSPGGTGNREQYF

J: TRBJ1-5
V: TRBV12-5
CDR3: CASGGGNSNQPQHF

J: TRBJ2-7
V: TRBV6-5
CDR3: CASSSSSGGSYEQYF

J: TRBJ2-2
V: TRBV5-1
CDR3: CASSHAQGVGTGELFF

J: TRBJ1-4
V: TRBV28
CDR3: CASSPIGGLVTELFF

J: TRBJ2-1
V: TRBV10-3
CDR3: CAISMTGETSGEQFF

J: TRBJ1-6
V: TRBV2
CDR3: CASSERGVLYNSPLHF

J: TRBJ1-1
V: TRBV7-2
CDR3: CASSLLTTVGTEAFF

J: TRBJ2-7
V: TRBV29-1
CDR3: CSVGTGGFRYEQYF

J: TRBJ2-3
V: TRBV7-9
CDR3: CASSLDGGRADTQYF

J: TRBJ2-7
V: TRBV6-1
CDR3: CASSEMPASGTSAYEQYF

J: TRBJ1-3
V: TRBV7-2
CDR3: CASSRGGIGNTIYF

J: TRBJ2-1
V: TRBV10-1
CDR3: CASSLSTAGEQFF

J: TRBJ1-1
V: TRBV3-1/TRBV3-2
CDR3: CASSSLGGAEAFF